The 28 T cell receptor beta chains below were found in one sample sequenced in a study of CD8 T cells in Susac syndrome (dated by TCRdb to the late 2010s). Library preparation was by the immunoSEQ multiplex PCR assay. RNA was extracted using the RNeasy kit, and about 0.5 to 1 ug of the RNA was reverse transcribed with random hexamers. TCRdb took the public reads, trimmed them with fastp at Q25, ran MiXCR for clone calling and kept in-frame beta chains. Each CDR3 protein gets just one entry, which takes the most common genes and DNA from the rows behind it. A total of about 140,000 distinct CDR3 sequences appear in this sample, over 90% of them only once. The ten largest clones represent 0.13% to 0.15% of the sample. The sample taken for sequencing was CD4+ T cells from PBMCs. These receptors were collected from a human donor with Susac syndrome.

The J gene is TRBJ2-1, the V gene TRBV5-4; 9 positions match TRBD1. CDR1 and CDR2 from the germline V gene are SGHNT and YYREEE (reference sequence). Trimming at V came to 0 bases and at J to 10 bases, leaving 5 bases not matched to a gene. The CDR3 spans 14 residues. The CDR3: CASSLGGTGTEQFF. The CDR3 bases are TGTGCCAGCAGCTTGGGAGGGACAGGGACGGAGCAGTTCTTC. Looking up the rest from reference TRBV5-4 and TRBJ2-1 gives the full variable domain: ETGVTQSPTHLIKTRGQQVTLRCSSQSGHNTVSWYQQALGQGPQFIFQYYREEENGRGNFPPRFSGLQFPNYSSELNVNALELDDSALYLCASSLGGTGTEQFFGPGTRLTVL.

This sequence joins TRBV20-1 and TRBJ2-7; TRBD1 might be the D (5 bases). The CDR3 extends over 16 amino acids. Germline CDR1 is DFQATT and CDR2 is SNEGSKA (reference sequence). Trimming cost V 0 bases and J 2 bases, with 17 bases left between them. The CDR3 spells CSAREGLQGGTYEQYF. Here the CDR3 DNA reads TGCAGTGCTAGAGAAGGGTTGCAGGGTGGGACCTACGAGCAGTACTTC.

The chain links TRBV20-1 to TRBJ2-7; 11 bases match TRBD2. The V gene end was trimmed by 7 bases and the J gene end by 5 bases; junction bases not matched to a gene: 7. This CDR3 spans 13 amino acids. Germline values: CDR1 DFQATT, CDR2 SNEGSKA (reference sequence). The CDR3 loop reads CSGSTSGSDEQYF. Written as DNA, the CDR3 is TGCAGTGGATCCACTAGCGGGAGTGACGAGCAGTACTTC.

The J gene is TRBJ2-4, the V gene TRBV5-8; D call uncertain. V lost 3 bases, J lost 0 bases, and 13 bases lay in between. The CDR3 has 16 amino acids. The germline gives CDR1 SGHTS, CDR2 YDEGEE. This CDR3 is CASSSPTVLAKNIQYF. CDR3 in DNA: TGTGCCAGCAGCTCTCCCACCGTCCTAGCCAAAAACATTCAGTACTTC.

The genes are TRBV7-9 and TRBJ2-3, with unresolved D. Germline V lookup: CDR1 SEHNR, CDR2 FQNEAQ (reference sequence). The V gene lost 5 bases and the J gene lost 4 bases, with 13 bases spanning the gap. CDR3 length equals 14 residues. The CDR3 DNA reads as TGTGCCAGCAGCCCAACTTTAGACGCAGATACGCAGTATTTT. It codes for CASSPTLDADTQYF.

The V gene is TRBV3-1, the J gene TRBJ1-5; 9 positions agree with TRBD1. With V trimmed by 4 bases and J by 7 bases, 8 bases remained unmatched. The germline gives CDR1 LGHDT, CDR2 YNNKEL (reference sequence). The CDR3 sequence is 15 residues long. The CDR3 region has the DNA TGTGCCAGCAGCCTACAGGGGGCGAGTATCCAGCCCCAGCATTTT. Translating gives CASSLQGASIQPQHF.

The chain couples TRBV12-3 or TRBV12-4 to TRBJ1-3; no clear D. The CDR3 length is 14 residues. Trimming cost V 3 bases and J 3 bases, with 9 bases left between them. This chain's CDR3 is CASSFLGFGNTIYF. CDR3 DNA: TGTGCCAGCAGTTTTTTAGGGTTTGGAAACACCATATATTTT.

The chain employs TRBV15 and TRBJ1-1; 7 positions match TRBD1. CDR1 is LNHNV, CDR2 YYDKDF, per germline (reference sequence). J gave up 11 bases and V 3 bases, and 9 bases lay outside the gene matches. The CDR3 has 13 residues. CDR3 loop: CATSSRQGREAFF. CDR3 bases: TGTGCCACCAGCAGCCGACAGGGAAGAGAGGCTTTCTTT. Using reference TRBV15 and TRBJ1-1 for the parts outside the CDR3, the full variable domain is DAMVIQNPRYQVTQFGKPVTLSCSQTLNHNVMYWYQQKSSQAPKLLFHYYDKDFNNEADTPDNFQSRRPNTSFCFLDIRSPGLGDTAMYLCATSSRQGREAFFGQGTRLTVV.

V usage is TRBV29-1 and J usage is TRBJ2-7; TRBD1 matches at 8 bases. The CDR3 loop spans 11 amino acids. Germline trimming cut 6 bases from V and 6 bases from J; bases unmatched to any gene: 4. CDR1 is SQVTM and CDR2 is ANQGSEA in the germline V gene. CDR3 amino acids: CSVMTGVEQYF. DNA for the CDR3: TGCAGCGTCATGACAGGGGTCGAGCAGTACTTC.

J is TRBJ2-2 and V is TRBV29-1; a possible D gene is TRBD2 (8 bases). Trimming left V 7 bases short and J 3 bases short, with 18 bases between. CDR1 and CDR2 (germline): SQVTM, ANQGSEA. This CDR3 has 15 amino acids. The CDR3 spells CSAGREGAYTGELFF. CDR3 bases: TGCAGCGCCGGCCGGGAGGGGGCATACACCGGGGAGCTGTTTTTT.

The rearrangement joins TRBV20-1 to TRBJ2-5; D is possibly TRBD1 (5 bases). This CDR3 comprises 13 residues. The germline CDR1 and CDR2 sequences are DFQATT and SNEGSKA (reference sequence). V was pared by 5 bases and J by 2 bases, with 12 bases between. The CDR3 protein is CSAPKAGQETQYF. The CDR3 nucleotides read TGCAGTGCTCCCAAGGCAGGGCAAGAGACCCAGTACTTC.

In this sample, this clonotype turned up once. The chain couples TRBV9 to TRBJ2-5, with unresolved D. The CDR3 totals 14 residues. Trimming removed 0 bases at V and 2 bases at J, with 8 bases between. The germline CDR1 and CDR2 sequences are SGDLS and YYNGEE. The chain's CDR3 is CASSVGGPQETQYF. CDR3 DNA: TGTGCCAGCAGCGTAGGTGGTCCTCAAGAGACCCAGTACTTC.

CDR3 in DNA: TGTGCCAGCAGCTTAGCTTTGGACGAGCAGTACTTC. Translated: CASSLALDEQYF. The V call is TRBV7-9, the J call TRBJ2-7; no reliable D call. Trimming left V 0 bases short and J 5 bases short, with 5 bases between. The CDR3 totals 12 residues. Germline CDR1 reads SEHNR; CDR2 reads FQNEAQ (reference sequence).

The chain employs TRBV5-1 and TRBJ2-3; D tentatively fits TRBD1 or TRBD2 (5 bases each). There are 12 residues in the CDR3. Per the germline V gene, CDR1 is SGHRS and CDR2 is YFSETQ. V was shortened by 4 bases and J by 5 bases, with 8 bases between the two germline ends. The DNA of the CDR3 is TGCGCCAGCAGCCGGGACGGAGATACGCAGTATTTT. Amino acids: CASSRDGDTQYF. Combining the CDR3 with reference TRBV5-1 and TRBJ2-3 gives the whole variable domain KAGVTQTPRYLIKTRGQQVTLSCSPISGHRSVSWYQQTPGQGLQFLFEYFSETQRNKGNFPGRFSGRQFSNSRSEMNVSTLELGDSALYLCASSRDGDTQYFGPGTRLTVL.

This chain connects TRBV4-1 to TRBJ1-2; 8 positions agree with TRBD1. Germline V CDR1 and CDR2: MGHRA, YSYEKL. V gave up 3 bases and J gave up 4 bases; unmatched junction bases: 10. The CDR3 loop spans 16 amino acids. CDR3 DNA: TGCGCCAGCAGCCAGCCATCCAGGGGGCCTGGCTATGGCTACACCTTC. Translation gives CASSQPSRGPGYGYTF.

This clonotype was observed a single time. The V call is TRBV20-1, the J call TRBJ2-1, with unresolved D. Germline V CDR1 and CDR2: DFQATT, SNEGSKA (reference sequence). CDR3 length: 14 amino acids. The germline V and J ends were trimmed by 5 bases and 7 bases, with 18 bases remaining between them. CDR3 region: CSAPPRTGGNEQFF. The CDR3 DNA reads as TGCAGTGCTCCGCCACGGACGGGCGGAAATGAGCAGTTCTTC.

The genes are TRBV9 and TRBJ1-1; D is unclear. The CDR3 runs to 15 residues. Germline V gives CDR1 SGDLS, CDR2 YYNGEE. Trimming cost V 0 bases and J 0 bases, with 9 bases left between them. The CDR3 here is CASSVAPVMNTEAFF. DNA of the CDR3: TGTGCCAGCAGCGTAGCCCCAGTTATGAACACTGAAGCTTTCTTT.

The gene calls are TRBV4-3 and TRBJ2-3; 9 bases fit TRBD2. Germline assignment: CDR1 LGHNA and CDR2 YSLEER. The ends lost 1 base at V and 10 bases at J; junction bases unmatched: 3. CDR3 length equals 13 residues. The CDR3 spells CASSQGLAGAQYF. Here the CDR3 DNA reads TGCGCCAGCAGCCAAGGTTTAGCGGGAGCGCAGTATTTT.

The V gene is TRBV5-1, the J gene TRBJ2-7; D tentatively fits TRBD1 or TRBD2 (5 bases each). V dropped 7 bases and J dropped 0 bases, with 11 bases sitting between them. Per germline, CDR1 SGHRS and CDR2 YFSETQ. The CDR3 totals 13 residues. CDR3 nucleotides: TGCGCCAGCTGGGGACCGAACTCCTACGAGCAGTACTTC. Residues: CASWGPNSYEQYF.

The genes are TRBV30 and TRBJ1-1; tentatively, D is TRBD1 (6 bases). Trimming stripped 2 bases from V and 7 bases from J, with 14 bases between. This CDR3 region has 13 residues. Germline CDR1 and CDR2: GTSNPN and SVGIG (reference sequence). CDR3 bases: TGTGCCTGGAGTCTGATAGACAGGATTGAAGCTTTCTTT. Protein product: CAWSLIDRIEAFF.

The gene calls are TRBV27 and TRBJ2-7; tentatively, D is TRBD1 or TRBD2 (6 bases each). From germline, CDR1 is MNHEY and CDR2 SMNVEV (reference sequence). The CDR3 has 14 residues. V was clipped by 2 bases and J by 7 bases, with 15 bases between them. CDR3 residues: CASSLRRGFEEQYF. CDR3 coding DNA: TGTGCCAGCAGTTTACGGAGGGGGTTCGAGGAGCAGTACTTC.

The chain employs TRBV29-1 and TRBJ2-5; possibly TRBD2 for D (6 bases). CDR3 length: 13 amino acids. CDR1 and CDR2 from the germline V gene are SQVTM and ANQGSEA. The V and J ends lost 4 bases and 4 bases respectively, with 13 bases between them. CDR3 DNA sequence: TGCAGCGTTGTTCGGGGAGCGGGAGAGACCCAGTACTTC. Its protein is CSVVRGAGETQYF.

The gene calls are TRBV13 and TRBJ2-7; 11 bases fit TRBD2. Germline V gene data show CDR1 as PRHDT and CDR2 as FYEKMQ (reference sequence). Losses at the gene ends were 2 bases for V and 2 bases for J; bases not matched to a gene: 5. CDR3 length: 16 amino acids. CDR3 DNA sequence: TGTGCCAGCAGCTTAAAGACTAGCGGGGAGGCCTACGAGCAGTACTTC. Translating gives CASSLKTSGEAYEQYF.

This rearrangement joins TRBV7-2 to TRBJ1-2; D possibly corresponds to TRBD1 (5 bases). The CDR3 has 13 residues. Germline CDR1 SGHTA, CDR2 FQGNSA. The V end lost 5 bases, the J end lost 2 bases, and 9 bases lay between the germline ends. The CDR3 loop reads CASSGGQNYGYTF. The CDR3 nucleotides read TGTGCCAGCAGCGGGGGTCAAAACTATGGCTACACCTTC.

The V call is TRBV29-1, the J call TRBJ1-5; weak D call: TRBD1 (6 bases). CDR3 length: 13 amino acids. The V end was cut by 4 bases, the J end by 8 bases, with 15 bases between. Germline assignment: CDR1 SQVTM and CDR2 ANQGSEA. The CDR3 sequence: CSVVIRGREPQHF. CDR3 nucleotides: TGCAGCGTTGTTATCAGGGGCCGGGAGCCCCAGCATTTT.

J is TRBJ2-3 and V is TRBV20-1, with 8 bases matching TRBD2. V gave up 5 bases and J gave up 1 base; unmatched junction bases: 8. From germline, CDR1 is DFQATT and CDR2 SNEGSKA (reference sequence). The length of the CDR3 is 15 residues. In nucleotides, the CDR3 is TGCAGTGCTTCTTTAGCGGGATATGGCACAGATACGCAGTATTTT. It codes for CSASLAGYGTDTQYF.

The V gene is TRBV5-4, the J gene TRBJ1-1; D remains unclear. This CDR3 region has 13 residues. Per the germline V gene, CDR1 is SGHNT and CDR2 is YYREEE (reference sequence). V shed 0 bases and J shed 0 bases, with 3 bases lying between them. CDR3 in DNA: TGTGCCAGCAGCTTGGCCCTGAACACTGAAGCTTTCTTT. Its translation: CASSLALNTEAFF.

The gene calls are TRBV12-3 or TRBV12-4 and TRBJ2-7; D perhaps matches TRBD1 (5 bases). The CDR3 consists of 14 residues. Trimming left V 3 bases short and J 3 bases short, with 12 bases between. The CDR3 is CASSFTAGNYEQYF. DNA of the CDR3: TGTGCCAGCAGTTTTACCGCAGGGAACTACGAGCAGTACTTC.